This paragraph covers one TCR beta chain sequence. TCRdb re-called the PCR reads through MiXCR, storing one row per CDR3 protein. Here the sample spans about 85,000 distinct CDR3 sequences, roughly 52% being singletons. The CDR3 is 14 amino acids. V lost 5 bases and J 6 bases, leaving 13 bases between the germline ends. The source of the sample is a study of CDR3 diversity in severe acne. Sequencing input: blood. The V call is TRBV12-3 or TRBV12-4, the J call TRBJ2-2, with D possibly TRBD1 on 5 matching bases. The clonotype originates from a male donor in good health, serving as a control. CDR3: CASSPQGAAGELFF. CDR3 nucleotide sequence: TGTGCCAGCAGTCCCCAGGGTGCGGCCGGGGAGCTGTTTTTT.